This T cell receptor beta chain stems from a study of T cells in Graves' hyperthyroidism and ophthalmopathy. Each diagnosis was grounded in clinical symptoms, serum thyroxine and TRAb, thyroid ultrasound, and orbital computed tomography. The length of the CDR3 is 17 residues. From germline, CDR1 is GTSNPN and CDR2 SVGIG (reference sequence). Trimming took off 0 bases at V and 1 base at J, with 16 bases between the two ends. Regions amplified from RNA transcripts were the TCR beta CDR3 regions. The HTBI primer set served for first-round RT-PCR of the TCR CDR3. From the multiplex PCR reads, TCRdb called clonotypes with MiXCR, one entry per CDR3 protein. The sample holds hundreds of thousands of distinct CDR3 sequences, 20% seen once. This clonotype was seen ten or more times.

The material sequenced was blood. The receptor was isolated from a man younger than 40 with Graves' ophthalmopathy. J is TRBJ1-5 and V is TRBV30; tentatively, D is TRBD1 (6 bases). The CDR3 DNA follows: TGTGCCTGGAGTGTACGGACAGAAAGTGTGAGCAATCAGCCCCAGCATTTT. The encoded protein is CAWSVRTESVSNQPQHF.